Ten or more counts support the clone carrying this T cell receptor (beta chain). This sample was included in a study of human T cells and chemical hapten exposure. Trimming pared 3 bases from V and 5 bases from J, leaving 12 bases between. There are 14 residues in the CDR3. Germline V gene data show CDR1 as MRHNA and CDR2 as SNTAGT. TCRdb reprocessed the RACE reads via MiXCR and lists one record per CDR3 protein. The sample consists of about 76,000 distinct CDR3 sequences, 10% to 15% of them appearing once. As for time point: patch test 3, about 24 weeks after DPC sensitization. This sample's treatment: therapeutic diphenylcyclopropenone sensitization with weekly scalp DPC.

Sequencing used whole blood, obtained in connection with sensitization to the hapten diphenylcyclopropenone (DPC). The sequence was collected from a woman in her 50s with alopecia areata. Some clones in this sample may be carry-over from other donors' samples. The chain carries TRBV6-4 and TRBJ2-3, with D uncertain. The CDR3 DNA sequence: TGTGCCAGCAGTGAAGATGTAGAAGTAGATACGCAGTATTTT. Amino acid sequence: CASSEDVEVDTQYF.